The clone carrying this T cell receptor beta chain was seen many times. The antigen remains unidentified. Germline CDR1 is SGHDN and CDR2 is FVKESK. The CDR3 loop spans 16 amino acids. V lost 1 base, J lost 4 bases, and 7 bases stayed unmatched. The sample comes from a study of T-cell reconstitution after alpha-beta-depleted transplantation in children. Study outcomes and limitations: Surviving recipient T cells and intrathymic progenitors accounted for some patients' high TCRbeta diversity at day 60. There were reportedly several hundred expanded graft clones from which alpha-beta T cells came about two months after transplant. Hyperexpanded clones declined; after one year, newly produced T cells mostly supplied diversity.

Unique molecular identifiers featured in how the TCRbeta library was prepared. TCRdb re-analysed the PCR reads in MiXCR, keeping a single row per CDR3 protein. The sample shows fewer than 500,000 distinct CDR3 sequences, roughly 43% of them seen only once. This clonotype was sampled from a girl aged 2-10 years with aplastic anemia, due to receive a stem cell transplant. V usage is TRBV14 and J usage is TRBJ1-2; TRBD1 agrees at 9 bases. The sequencing used PBMCs, collected before TCRalphabeta/CD19-depleted stem cell transplant. The CDR3 sequence: CASSQGRQGGFYGYTF. In DNA, the CDR3 is TGTGCCAGCAGCCAAGGACGACAGGGGGGATTCTATGGCTACACCTTC.